This TCR beta chain is drawn from a study of T-cell memory formation after mild COVID-19 (dated by TCRdb to the early 2020s). A note on the overall study: TCR sequence clusters from the two donors were largely donor specific. In two donors, T-cell clones that expanded and contracted after mild COVID-19 were followed by sequencing TCRalpha and TCRbeta repertoires longitudinally. Two young, previously healthy adult volunteers, one female and one male, were included in the cohort.

Sequencing instrument: Illumina NovaSeq 6000. TCRalpha and TCRbeta cDNA libraries were constructed by 5'RACE with constant-segment primers, with sample barcodes and unique molecular identifiers being introduced. Trizol reagent was used to extract RNA from every sample. The libraries were amplified in two PCR steps, and the second step added a second sample barcode and Illumina TruSeq adapters. Sequencing of the libraries was done on an Illumina NovaSeq, producing 2 x 150 bp paired-end reads. The study's processing was this. Demultiplexing of reads and collapsing into UMI-guided consensus sequences were performed with migec v1.2.7. With mixcr v2.1.11, UMI consensuses were aligned to TRA and TRB V and J templates and assembled into clonotypes. Clonotypes were classified as expanded or contracted when called significant by both edgeR and NoisET, with noise models trained on biological replicates. For edgeR calls, a false discovery rate-adjusted p below 0.01 and a log2 fold-change threshold of 1 were applied. As an exploratory analysis of dynamics, max-normalized trajectories of the 1000 most abundant clonotypes were examined by PCA with hierarchical clustering. The CD4 or CD8 phenotype of responding clones was assigned using the separately sequenced CD4+ and CD8+ repertoires. Using fastp trimming at Q25 and MiXCR clonotype assembly, TCRdb reanalyzed the public sequencing data and kept in-frame beta chains. Records with the same CDR3 protein are collapsed into one entry carrying the most frequent genes and DNA. For this entry, the V and J calls and clone size follow TCRdb and not the study's own pipeline. Within this sample are approximately 290,000 distinct CDR3 sequences, with approximately 7.6% of them counted one time only. The ten top clones hold about 20% of the sample.

PBMCs were isolated by Ficoll-Paque density gradient centrifugation. Beyond this particular receptor, the publication reports: The detection of some responding clones in pre-infection memory suggests that pre-existing cross-reactive memory T cells joined the SARS-CoV-2 response. Contracting CD4+ clones were located mainly in the CM and EM memory subsets, whereas CD8+ clones were found to be enriched in EMRA. SARS-CoV-2 specificity of the second-wave clones peaking on day 37 was not confirmed. Clones contracting from day 15 to 85 had balanced CD4/CD8 phenotypes, while a second wave expanding from day 15 to 37 was biased towards CD4+. The study covered only a couple of mild cases, and larger cohorts including severe cases with pre-infection samples were considered necessary.

At the junction V is shortened by 3 bases and J by 0 bases; bases outside the gene matches: 2. Taken from cysteine to phenylalanine, the CDR3 has 15 residues. Of the read, only the CDR3 DNA is kept; its 45 bases are in frame from base 1. Based on the germline V gene, the CDR1 and CDR2 sequences are SGDLS and YYNGEE. In the case of this clonotype: The clone's antigen remains unknown. Qualities for individual bases were not recorded, and no much larger clone is one base off.

The clonotype was recovered from a man aged 18 to 29 who had mild COVID-19 (a few samples of this study predate the infection). The sample titles of this study are shuffled in the database, so cell type and time point are left out; the donor was told from shared clones. Sequencing was performed on PBMCs or a T cell subset sorted from them (not recorded which). This sequence uses TRBV9 and TRBJ2-4, with 8 bases matching TRBD2. The CDR3 sequence is CASSGSGGAKNIQYF. The nucleotides read TGTGCCAGCAGCGGAAGCGGGGGAGCCAAAAACATTCAGTACTTC.